The 15 T cell receptor beta chains reported below all come from one sample, sequenced in a study of Ad26.COV2.S vaccination and SARS-CoV-2 variants. Treatment meaning: 15 to 20 received Ad26.COV2.S at low or high dose, single or two shots; roughly five received placebo; per-sample allocation not given. Vaccine and placebo recipients were sampled on day 63 after the first injection. Assay: immunoSEQ multiplex PCR; the TCRdb copy retains only in-frame clones and omits some. The data hold about 680,000 clones, with about 89% observed a single time. Sequenced material: peripheral blood, taken in a trial of Ad26.COV2.S vaccine versus placebo. The receptor set was obtained from a person between 18 and 65 years old who received the Ad26.COV2.S COVID-19 vaccine or a placebo.

This chain uses TRBV27 with TRBJ1-2, with 7 bases identical to TRBD1. The trim removed 4 bases at V and 4 bases at J, leaving 6 bases unmatched. The CDR3 covers 14 residues. Germline CDR1 is MNHEY and CDR2 is SMNVEV (reference sequence). The CDR3 DNA reads as TGTGCCAGCAGTTCGACAGGGTTCCGCTATGGCTACACCTTC. Its translation is CASSSTGFRYGYTF.

The chain carries TRBV12-3 or TRBV12-4 and TRBJ2-5; the D is unclear. The CDR3 consists of 11 residues. Trimming left V 6 bases short and J 3 bases short, with 5 bases between. CDR3 DNA: TGTGCCAGCAGCCAAAAAGAGACCCAGTACTTC. Protein: CASSQKETQYF.

V usage is TRBV19 and J usage is TRBJ2-4; D perhaps matches TRBD1 (5 bases). Germline V gene lookup returns CDR1 LNHDA and CDR2 SQIVND (reference sequence). Trimming pared 6 bases from V and 2 bases from J, leaving 8 bases between. This CDR3 region has 13 residues. This CDR3 reads CASRGEPKNIQYF. Here the CDR3 DNA reads TGTGCCAGTAGAGGGGAACCCAAAAACATTCAGTACTTC.

This clone occurred once. DNA of the CDR3: TGTGCCAGCTCCAGGGGGTCGCCGTACGAGCAGTACTTC. The encoded protein is CASSRGSPYEQYF. This chain uses TRBV2 with TRBJ2-7, with 7 bases matching TRBD1. Germline V gives CDR1 SNHLY, CDR2 FYNNEI. The CDR3 contains 13 residues. J was trimmed by 4 bases and V by 8 bases; bases with no gene match: 8.

The gene calls are TRBV9 and TRBJ2-7; 11 bases are shared with TRBD2. The CDR3 is 15 amino acids. V lost 4 bases to trimming and J lost 3 bases; unmatched junction nucleotides: 6. Per germline, CDR1 SGDLS and CDR2 YYNGEE. The CDR3 coding sequence is TGTGCCAGCAGCCCCGGGACTAGCGGATTCTACGAGCAGTACTTC. This translates into CASSPGTSGFYEQYF.

This rearrangement joins TRBV4-3 to TRBJ1-4; 7 positions agree with TRBD1. CDR3 length: 15 amino acids. After removal of 4 bases from V and 5 bases from J, the junction contained 7 bases not matched to a gene. Germline V lookup: CDR1 LGHNA, CDR2 YSLEER. CDR3 bases: TGCGCCAGCAGCCGAGACAGGGACAAAAATGAAAAACTGTTTTTT. Translated, it gives CASSRDRDKNEKLFF.

This clone was recorded a few times. The chain uses TRBV10-1 and TRBJ1-6, with 8 positions matching TRBD1. Germline CDR1 and CDR2: WNHNN and SYGVQD (reference sequence). The CDR3 consists of 13 residues. J was trimmed by 7 bases and V by 6 bases; bases with no gene match: 2. The chain's CDR3 is CASSRGQNSPLHF. In DNA, the CDR3 is TGCGCCAGCAGCAGGGGGCAAAATTCACCCCTCCACTTT.

V is TRBV5-1 and J is TRBJ2-1, with TRBD2 matching 13 bases. V shed 2 bases, J shed 5 bases, and the junction held 4 bases outside the gene matches. The CDR3 has 16 residues. CDR1 and CDR2 from the germline V gene are SGHRS and YFSETQ. The CDR3 DNA is TGCGCCAGCAGCTTCCTAGGACTAGCGGGGGACAATGAGCAGTTCTTC. Amino acid sequence: CASSFLGLAGDNEQFF.

The chain joins TRBV19 to TRBJ2-3; no firm D call. Germline CDR1 and CDR2: LNHDA and SQIVND (reference sequence). V was clipped by 5 bases and J by 0 bases, with 9 bases between them. The CDR3 loop spans 14 amino acids. The CDR3 DNA is TGTGCCAGTAGTCGAGGACCCAGCACAGATACGCAGTATTTT. This encodes CASSRGPSTDTQYF.

The chain links TRBV7-2 to TRBJ1-5, with D possibly matching TRBD1 (6 bases). Germline assignment: CDR1 SGHTA and CDR2 FQGNSA. V was trimmed by 5 bases and J by 3 bases, leaving 14 bases between them. This CDR3 comprises 15 residues. CDR3 sequence reads: CASSAGGGSNQPQHF. CDR3 nucleotides: TGTGCCAGCAGCGCCGGAGGGGGGTCCAATCAGCCCCAGCATTTT.

The chain uses TRBV12-3 or TRBV12-4 and TRBJ2-5; D call uncertain. V was cut by 3 bases and J by 7 bases, with 9 bases left in between. The CDR3 consists of 12 residues. The CDR3: CASSLVLGTQYF. In nucleotides, the CDR3 is TGTGCCAGCAGTTTGGTTCTTGGGACCCAGTACTTC.

This chain uses TRBV19 with TRBJ2-4, with 9 nucleotides matching TRBD1. Per the germline V gene, CDR1 is LNHDA and CDR2 is SQIVND (reference sequence). The V gene end was trimmed by 1 base and the J gene end by 7 bases; junction bases not matched to a gene: 8. This CDR3 comprises 16 residues. CDR3 sequence: CASSIGGGQGKNIQYF. DNA for the CDR3: TGTGCCAGTAGTATAGGGGGCGGACAGGGGAAGAACATTCAGTACTTC.

J is TRBJ2-3 and V is TRBV5-8; 10 nucleotides align to TRBD2. Germline CDR1 and CDR2: SGHTS and YDEGEE. J gave up 5 bases and V 2 bases, and 8 bases lay outside the gene matches. This CDR3 contains 16 residues. CDR3 nucleotides: TGTGCCAGCAGCTTAGGACTAGCGGCCATTGTAGATACGCAGTATTTT. Protein product: CASSLGLAAIVDTQYF.

This clone was seen only once. The chain joins TRBV6-5 to TRBJ2-1; TRBD2 matches at 9 bases. The germline V gene has CDR1 MNHEY and CDR2 SVGAGI. This CDR3 is 14 amino acids long. J was trimmed by 8 bases and V by 0 bases; bases with no gene match: 2. The CDR3 DNA is TGTGCCAGCAGTTACTCGGGACTAGCTTATGAGCAGTTCTTC. Translation gives CASSYSGLAYEQFF.

The chain combines TRBV19 with TRBJ2-1; D is possibly TRBD2 (6 bases). V shed 4 bases and J shed 9 bases, with 16 bases lying between them. Germline CDR1 LNHDA, CDR2 SQIVND (reference sequence). CDR3 size: 14 residues. This CDR3 reads CASSNSLTSSEQFF. Written as DNA, the CDR3 is TGTGCCAGTAGTAATTCCTTGACTAGTAGTGAGCAGTTCTTC.